One sample yielded the 25 T cell receptor beta chains listed below, sequenced in a study of cytomegalovirus exposure and HLA in healthy donors. Assay used: immunoSEQ multiplex PCR; TCRdb lists only in-frame clones, some missing. The sample consists of some 150,000 clones, about 88% of them appearing once. The source material was PBMCs. Receptor source: a man younger than 35 in good health and CMV-seronegative.

This chain links TRBV27 with TRBJ1-3; 8 bases are shared with TRBD1. The junction had 3 bases not matched to a gene; V was cut back by 6 bases and J by 5 bases. CDR1 is MNHEY, CDR2 SMNVEV, per germline (reference sequence). The CDR3 contains 13 residues. CDR3 loop: CASRRTGRNTIYF. The CDR3 DNA is TGTGCCAGCAGAAGGACAGGGCGAAACACCATATATTTT.

This clone was picked up a small number of times. The J gene is TRBJ1-1, the V gene TRBV2; no firm D call. Trimming pared 1 base from V and 4 bases from J, leaving 7 bases between. Germline V gene sequence: CDR1 SNHLY, CDR2 FYNNEI. The CDR3 runs 13 residues. The CDR3 sequence: CASSEEESTEAFF. The CDR3, as DNA: TGTGCCAGCAGTGAAGAAGAGAGCACTGAAGCTTTCTTT.

The chain has TRBV5-1 and TRBJ2-5; maybe TRBD2 (6 bases). V lost 2 bases and J lost 1, with 12 bases in between. CDR1 SGHRS and CDR2 YFSETQ come from the germline V gene. This CDR3 has 15 amino acids. The CDR3 region is CASSLGGVPQETQYF. CDR3 nucleotide sequence: TGCGCCAGCAGCTTAGGCGGGGTCCCCCAAGAGACCCAGTACTTC.

This clone was counted once. This chain joins TRBV2 and TRBJ1-5; 8 positions match TRBD1. Germline CDR1 SNHLY, CDR2 FYNNEI. J lost 1 base, V lost 5 bases, and 10 bases had no gene match. The CDR3 contains 17 residues. CDR3 sequence: CASSSQGAAPSNQPQHF. CDR3 DNA: TGTGCCAGCAGTTCCCAGGGGGCGGCCCCGAGCAATCAGCCCCAGCATTTT.

V is TRBV11-2 and J is TRBJ1-2; D may be TRBD1 (6 bases). Germline CDR1 is SGHAT and CDR2 is FQNNGV. The ends were cut back, 5 bases at V and 7 bases at J, with 23 bases in the middle. The CDR3 has 16 residues. CDR3 nucleotide sequence: TGTGCCAGCAGCACGGACTCGACAGGCCTCTACTCTGGCTACACCTTC. Encoded protein: CASSTDSTGLYSGYTF. Supplemented by reference TRBV11-2 and TRBJ1-2, the full variable domain reads EAGVAQSPRYKIIEKRQSVAFWCNPISGHATLYWYQQILGQGPKLLIQFQNNGVVDDSQLPKDRFSAERLKGVDSTLKIQPAKLEDSAVYLCASSTDSTGLYSGYTFGSGTRLTVV.

This chain uses TRBV4-2 with TRBJ2-7; the D is unclear. Trimming pared 1 base from V and 3 bases from J, leaving 4 bases between. CDR1 and CDR2 from the germline V gene are LGHNA and YNFKEQ. The CDR3 totals 12 residues. For the CDR3, the DNA is TGTGCCAGCAGCCAAGGGCTCTACGAGCAGTACTTC. This translates into CASSQGLYEQYF.

The chain couples TRBV2 to TRBJ2-1; 10 bases are a match to TRBD1. With 2 bases clipped from V and 2 bases from J, the junction kept 6 bases outside the gene matches. Germline V gene data show CDR1 as SNHLY and CDR2 as FYNNEI. This CDR3 contains 17 residues. The CDR3 DNA reads TGTGCCAGCAGTGAATTGGGGGGACAGGGGACCTACAATGAGCAGTTCTTC. Translated, it gives CASSELGGQGTYNEQFF.

V gene TRBV20-1 combines with J gene TRBJ2-7, with 8 bases fitting TRBD1. Germline V CDR1 and CDR2: DFQATT, SNEGSKA (reference sequence). The CDR3 extends over 11 amino acids. V lost 6 bases and J lost 2; bases outside the gene matches: 0. CDR3: CSADRAYEQYF. CDR3 sequence (DNA): TGCAGTGCGGACAGGGCCTACGAGCAGTACTTC.

This CDR3 is CASSPPQREGYEQYF. The CDR3 DNA is TGTGCCAGCTCACCACCCCAGCGGGAGGGCTACGAGCAGTACTTC. This chain joins TRBV18 and TRBJ2-7; 10 nucleotides agree with TRBD2. This CDR3 comprises 15 residues. Germline V gene sequence: CDR1 KGHSH, CDR2 LQKENI. V was pared by 0 bases and J by 3 bases, with 2 bases of the junction left unmatched. The full variable domain, its missing parts supplied by reference TRBV18 and TRBJ2-7, is NAGVMQNPRHLVRRRGQEARLRCSPMKGHSHVYWYRQLPEEGLKFMVYLQKENIIDESGMPKERFSAEFPKEGPSILRIQQVVRGDSAAYFCASSPPQREGYEQYFGPGTRLTVT.

The chain recombines TRBV6-5 with TRBJ2-1; D ambiguous. Deletions cut 2 bases from V and 6 bases from J, with 8 bases between. Germline V lookup: CDR1 MNHEY, CDR2 SVGAGI. CDR3 length equals 13 residues. The CDR3 region has the DNA TGTGCCAGCAGTTACCAGGCCTTCAATGAGCAGTTCTTC. Its protein product is CASSYQAFNEQFF.

The rearrangement uses TRBV19 and TRBJ2-7, with D possibly being TRBD1 (6 bases). With 6 bases removed from V and 7 bases from J, the gap between germline ends came to 19 bases. CDR1 and CDR2 (germline): LNHDA, SQIVND (reference sequence). The CDR3 is 14 residues long. This CDR3 is CASRISTGLKEQYF. CDR3 nucleotide sequence: TGTGCCAGTAGGATCTCGACAGGCCTAAAAGAGCAGTACTTC.

V is TRBV7-9 and J is TRBJ2-2, with 8 nucleotides matching TRBD1. V shed 5 bases, J shed 7 bases, and the junction held 12 bases outside the gene matches. Per the germline V gene, CDR1 is SEHNR and CDR2 is FQNEAQ (reference sequence). The CDR3 consists of 16 residues. As DNA, the CDR3 is TGTGCCAGCAGCCCGTCTACAGGGGGGATCGGCGGGGAGCTGTTTTTT. This translates into CASSPSTGGIGGELFF.

This chain connects TRBV5-1 to TRBJ2-5, with TRBD2 matching 7 bases. Germline loops: CDR1 SGHRS, CDR2 YFSETQ. The CDR3 is 16 residues long. The trim removed 3 bases at V and 7 bases at J, leaving 15 bases unmatched. CDR3: CASSSVGAGVFGTQYF. CDR3 nucleotides: TGCGCCAGCAGCTCCGTCGGTGCGGGAGTGTTTGGGACCCAGTACTTC.

This clone was observed once. V and J are TRBV27 and TRBJ1-5, with D uncertain. The germline gives CDR1 MNHEY, CDR2 SMNVEV (reference sequence). Deletions cut 5 bases from V and 6 bases from J, with 11 bases between. This CDR3 comprises 13 residues. DNA for the CDR3: TGTGCCAGCAGTCCTTCGTTGAGTCAGCCCCAGCATTTT. Translating it yields CASSPSLSQPQHF.

This chain connects TRBV19 to TRBJ2-1; 7 bases agree with TRBD1. Germline V gene data show CDR1 as LNHDA and CDR2 as SQIVND (reference sequence). The trim removed 5 bases at V and 0 bases at J, leaving 7 bases unmatched. This CDR3 region has 16 residues. CDR3 nucleotide sequence: TGTGCCAGTAGTTTCCGACAGGGTGGCTCCTACAATGAGCAGTTCTTC. Protein: CASSFRQGGSYNEQFF.

This clone was counted between two and nine times. The V and J genes are TRBV28 and TRBJ2-7; 8 nucleotides line up with TRBD1. The germline V gene has CDR1 MDHEN and CDR2 SYDVKM. This CDR3 contains 14 residues. The V and J ends lost 6 bases and 1 base, in that order; junction bases with no gene match: 5. CDR3 loop: CASSPGTGSYEQYF. Written as DNA, the CDR3 is TGTGCCAGCAGCCCTGGGACAGGTTCCTACGAGCAGTACTTC.

The gene calls are TRBV25-1 and TRBJ1-1; the match to TRBD1 covers 9 bases. V was pared by 6 bases and J by 6 bases, with 5 bases of the junction left unmatched. This CDR3 has 13 residues. Germline CDR1 MGHDK, CDR2 SYGVNS. The CDR3 sequence is CASRGTGSPEAFF. The CDR3 nucleotides read TGTGCCAGCAGAGGGACAGGGAGCCCTGAAGCTTTCTTT.

V is TRBV6-5 and J is TRBJ2-3, with TRBD2 matching over 10 bases. With 8 bases clipped from V and 2 bases from J, the junction kept 4 bases outside the gene matches. Germline CDR1 and CDR2: MNHEY and SVGAGI. The CDR3 runs 14 residues. The CDR3 here is CASQLAGNTDTQYF. The DNA of the CDR3 is TGTGCCAGCCAACTAGCGGGGAACACAGATACGCAGTATTTT.

V and J are TRBV28 and TRBJ1-5; 8 nucleotides align to TRBD1. Germline values: CDR1 MDHEN, CDR2 SYDVKM. The CDR3 sequence is 10 residues long. The chain's CDR3 is CGTGNQPQHF. Here the CDR3 DNA reads TGTGGGACAGGGAATCAGCCCCAGCATTTT.

This chain connects TRBV5-6 to TRBJ2-1; 7 nucleotides align to TRBD1. The CDR3 loop spans 15 amino acids. Germline V CDR1 and CDR2: SGHDT, YYEEEE. Germline trimming cut 4 bases from V and 3 bases from J; bases unmatched to any gene: 7. DNA of the CDR3: TGTGCCAGCAGCCCCCAGGGGGAGAACTACAATGAGCAGTTCTTC. It specifies CASSPQGENYNEQFF.

J is TRBJ1-6 and V is TRBV7-6; 9 bases are a match to TRBD1. Trimming took 3 bases from V and 9 from J; bases not matched to a gene: 0. The CDR3 extends over 13 amino acids. Per germline, CDR1 SGHVS and CDR2 FNYEAQ. The CDR3 here is CASSLDRGSPLHF. Written as DNA, the CDR3 is TGTGCCAGCAGCTTGGACAGGGGTTCACCCCTCCACTTT.

The rearrangement links TRBV7-9 to TRBJ1-2; D gene unclear. CDR3 size: 13 residues. CDR1 and CDR2 from the germline V gene are SEHNR and FQNEAQ (reference sequence). The V end was cut by 5 bases, the J end by 2 bases, with 9 bases between. This CDR3 is CASSTGENYGYTF. Written as DNA, the CDR3 is TGTGCCAGCAGCACCGGGGAGAACTATGGCTACACCTTC.

The chain uses TRBV7-6 and TRBJ2-7, with 9 bases matching TRBD1. The V gene end was trimmed by 4 bases and the J gene end by 3 bases; junction bases not matched to a gene: 7. Germline values: CDR1 SGHVS, CDR2 FNYEAQ. The CDR3 sequence is 15 residues long. The CDR3 loop reads CASSSDRDRVYEQYF. CDR3 sequence (DNA): TGTGCCAGCAGCTCGGACCGGGACAGGGTCTACGAGCAGTACTTC.

This chain joins TRBV6-5 and TRBJ1-1, with D perhaps matching TRBD1 (5 bases). This CDR3 spans 15 amino acids. Germline-derived CDR1 and CDR2 are MNHEY and SVGAGI. V gave up 6 bases and J gave up 6 bases, with 20 bases separating them. CDR3 amino acids: CASSPIREGRAEAFF. The CDR3 DNA reads TGTGCCAGCAGCCCTATCCGGGAGGGCAGGGCTGAAGCTTTCTTT.

The rearrangement joins TRBV9 to TRBJ1-4; tentative D call: TRBD1 (6 bases). Per germline, CDR1 SGDLS and CDR2 YYNGEE. This CDR3 has 14 amino acids. Trimming shortened V by 1 base and J by 7 bases, and 11 bases separated the two germline ends. The CDR3, as DNA: TGTGCCAGCAGCGTAACAGGGATTAGTGAAAAACTGTTTTTT. It specifies CASSVTGISEKLFF.